The 15 T cell receptor beta chains in this list originate from one sample, sequenced in a study of shared T cell receptors in the human thymus. Profiling relied on immunoSEQ multiplex PCR, and the TCRdb table lists in-frame clones only, not all of them. The repertoire holds hundreds of thousands of clones, with around 89% as singletons. The same sample was also used in a study of human thymus T cells.

The specimen was thymocytes. These receptors were collected from a boy younger than two with a congenital heart defect.

The genes are TRBV6-5 and TRBJ1-5; the D is unclear. Germline V gene lookup returns CDR1 MNHEY and CDR2 SVGAGI. Trimming cost V 4 bases and J 7 bases, with 14 bases left between them. The CDR3 runs 14 residues. The CDR3 coding sequence is TGTGCCAGCAGTTCGGTAGCCTACCGGCAGCCCCAGCATTTT. Translation gives CASSSVAYRQPQHF.

This clone was seen only a few times. The gene calls are TRBV7-9 and TRBJ1-1; 9 nucleotides line up with TRBD1. J lost 1 base, V lost 4 bases, and 4 bases had no gene match. The germline V gene encodes CDR1 SEHNR and CDR2 FQNEAQ (reference sequence). This CDR3 has 15 amino acids. CDR3 DNA: TGTGCCAGCAGCTCTCCGGGACAGGGGAACACTGAAGCTTTCTTT. Translation gives CASSSPGQGNTEAFF.

V usage is TRBV6-6 and J usage is TRBJ2-1; 10 bases match TRBD2. CDR1 and CDR2 (germline): MNHNY, SVGAGI (reference sequence). The CDR3 totals 15 residues. Trimming removed 2 bases from V and 8 bases from J; junction bases left unmatched: 6. CDR3 coding DNA: TGTGCCAGCAGTTACGTACTAGCGGGATCGGATGAGCAGTTCTTC. This codes for CASSYVLAGSDEQFF.

This clone was observed once. The chain carries TRBV10-2 and TRBJ1-3, with D maybe TRBD1 (6 bases). Deletions cut 10 bases from V and 0 bases from J, with 10 bases between. The germline V gene has CDR1 WSHSY and CDR2 SAAADI. The CDR3 consists of 13 residues. The CDR3 here is CATPDSSGNTIYF. The CDR3 bases are TGCGCCACCCCGGACAGCTCTGGAAACACCATATATTTT.

This clone showed up just once. The chain carries TRBV11-3 and TRBJ2-5; 8 nucleotides align to TRBD2. Losses at the gene ends were 1 base for V and 1 base for J; bases not matched to a gene: 5. Germline V gene data show CDR1 as SGHNT and CDR2 as YENEEA. The CDR3 loop spans 16 amino acids. Here the CDR3 DNA reads TGTGCCAGCAGCTTAGGTGAACTAGCGGCCCAAGAGACCCAGTACTTC. The encoded protein is CASSLGELAAQETQYF. The complete variable domain, with remaining parts taken from reference TRBV11-3 and TRBJ2-5, reads EAGVVQSPRYKIIEKKQPVAFWCNPISGHNTLYWYLQNLGQGPELLIRYENEEAVDDSQLPKDRFSAERLKGVDSTLKIQPAELGDSAVYLCASSLGELAAQETQYFGPGTRLLVL.

This chain uses TRBV11-2 with TRBJ2-7, with a tentative D call TRBD1 (6 bases). The CDR3 covers 13 residues. The germline V gene has CDR1 SGHAT and CDR2 FQNNGV. V was clipped by 1 base and J by 6 bases, with 10 bases between them. The CDR3 loop is CASSLGRGGEQYF. CDR3 in DNA: TGTGCCAGCAGCTTAGGCAGGGGCGGCGAGCAGTACTTC. Looking up the rest from reference TRBV11-2 and TRBJ2-7 gives the full variable domain: EAGVAQSPRYKIIEKRQSVAFWCNPISGHATLYWYQQILGQGPKLLIQFQNNGVVDDSQLPKDRFSAERLKGVDSTLKIQPAKLEDSAVYLCASSLGRGGEQYFGPGTRLTVT.

The CDR3 region has the DNA TGTGCCAGCGCGACCGGGTCTGGGGCCAACGTCCTGACTTTC. Translated: CASATGSGANVLTF. V and J are TRBV6-1 and TRBJ2-6; D is uncertain. Germline V lookup: CDR1 MNHNS, CDR2 SASEGT. Deletions cut 8 bases from V and 1 base from J, with 9 bases between. The CDR3 has 14 amino acids.

The chain carries TRBV27 and TRBJ2-1; 9 nucleotides match TRBD1. Germline CDR1 reads MNHEY; CDR2 reads SMNVEV (reference sequence). CDR3 length: 19 residues. V gave up 4 bases and J gave up 2 bases; unmatched junction bases: 15. CDR3 protein: CASSSPCPGTGSTYNEQFF. As DNA, the CDR3 is TGTGCCAGCAGTTCACCTTGTCCCGGGACAGGGTCCACCTACAATGAGCAGTTCTTC.

The V and J genes are TRBV7-9 and TRBJ1-4, with 7 bases identical to TRBD1. The CDR3 consists of 18 residues. The germline CDR1 and CDR2 sequences are SEHNR and FQNEAQ (reference sequence). V lost 4 bases and J lost 0; bases outside the gene matches: 11. CDR3 amino acids: CASSSTGRESSTNEKLFF. DNA for the CDR3: TGTGCCAGCAGCTCGACAGGGCGGGAATCCTCAACTAATGAAAAACTGTTTTTT. Together with reference TRBV7-9 and TRBJ1-4, the CDR3 gives the full variable domain: DTGVSQNPRHKITKRGQNVTFRCDPISEHNRLYWYRQTLGQGPEFLTYFQNEAQLEKSRLLSDRFSAERPKGSFSTLEIQRTEQGDSAMYLCASSSTGRESSTNEKLFFGSGTQLSVL.

The rearrangement links TRBV11-1 to TRBJ2-1, with TRBD2 as a possible D gene (5 bases). The CDR3 has 16 residues. Trimming removed 4 bases at V and 3 bases at J, with 16 bases between. From germline, CDR1 is SGHAT and CDR2 FQDESV (reference sequence). The CDR3 loop is CASSSFGVPGYNEQFF. CDR3 nucleotides: TGTGCCAGCAGCTCCTTCGGGGTCCCAGGCTACAATGAGCAGTTCTTC.

J is TRBJ2-1 and V is TRBV2; tentative D call: TRBD1 (6 bases). There are 14 residues in the CDR3. CDR1 is SNHLY and CDR2 is FYNNEI in the germline V gene. Trimming shortened V by 6 bases and J by 4 bases, and 13 bases separated the two germline ends. Here the CDR3 reads CASRTGHIYNEQFF. In DNA, the CDR3 is TGTGCCAGCAGAACGGGACACATATACAATGAGCAGTTCTTC. The whole variable domain, filled in from reference TRBV2 and TRBJ2-1, reads EPEVTQTPSHQVTQMGQEVILRCVPISNHLYFYWYRQILGQKVEFLVSFYNNEISEKSEIFDDQFSVERPDGSNFTLKIRSTKLEDSAMYFCASRTGHIYNEQFFGPGTRLTVL.

This clone was picked up a small number of times. The chain links TRBV9 to TRBJ2-1, with D possibly TRBD1 on 7 matching bases. Trimming took 4 bases from V and 2 from J, leaving 16 bases between them. This CDR3 has 16 residues. CDR1 SGDLS and CDR2 YYNGEE come from the germline V gene. CDR3: CASSSQGGWAYNEQFF. DNA of the CDR3: TGTGCCAGCAGCTCCCAGGGGGGTTGGGCCTACAATGAGCAGTTCTTC.

The V and J genes are TRBV18 and TRBJ1-2, with D hard to call. There are 12 residues in the CDR3. Germline CDR1 KGHSH, CDR2 LQKENI. V lost 2 bases and J lost 4, with 5 bases in between. CDR3 residues: CASSPISYGYTF. In DNA, the CDR3 is TGTGCCAGCTCACCAATCAGCTATGGCTACACCTTC.

The chain combines TRBV12-5 with TRBJ2-1, with a tentative D call TRBD2 (5 bases). This CDR3 is 15 amino acids long. Germline CDR1 is LGHNT and CDR2 is FRNRAP. V lost 0 bases and J lost 6, with 12 bases in between. In nucleotides, the CDR3 is TGTGCTAGTGGTTTGGTAGAGAGGGTGCGCAATGAGCAGTTCTTC. As protein: CASGLVERVRNEQFF.

The V call is TRBV6-5, the J call TRBJ1-1; D perhaps matches TRBD1 (5 bases). This CDR3 contains 11 residues. From germline, CDR1 is MNHEY and CDR2 SVGAGI. CDR3 loop: CAGGTGNEAFF. CDR3 bases: TGTGCTGGGGGGACTGGGAATGAAGCTTTCTTT.